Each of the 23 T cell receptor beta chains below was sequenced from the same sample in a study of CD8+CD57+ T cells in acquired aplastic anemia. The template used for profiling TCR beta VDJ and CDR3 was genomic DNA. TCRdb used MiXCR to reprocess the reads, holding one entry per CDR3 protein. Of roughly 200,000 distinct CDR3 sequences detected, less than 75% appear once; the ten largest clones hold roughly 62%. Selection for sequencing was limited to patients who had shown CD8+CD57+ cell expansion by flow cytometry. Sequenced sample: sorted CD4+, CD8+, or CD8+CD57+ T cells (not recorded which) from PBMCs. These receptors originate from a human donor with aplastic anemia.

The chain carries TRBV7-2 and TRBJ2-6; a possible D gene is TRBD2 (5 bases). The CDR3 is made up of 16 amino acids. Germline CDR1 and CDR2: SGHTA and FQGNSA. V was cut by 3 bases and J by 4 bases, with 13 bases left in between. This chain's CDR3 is CASSLGWTAGANVLTF. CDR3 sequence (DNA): TGTGCCAGCAGCTTGGGGTGGACTGCCGGGGCCAACGTCCTGACTTTC.

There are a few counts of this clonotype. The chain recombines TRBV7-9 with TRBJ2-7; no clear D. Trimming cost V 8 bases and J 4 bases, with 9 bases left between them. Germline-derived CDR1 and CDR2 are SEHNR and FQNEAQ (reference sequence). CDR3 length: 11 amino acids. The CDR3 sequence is CASVDKYEQYF. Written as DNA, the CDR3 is TGTGCCAGCGTCGATAAGTACGAGCAGTACTTC.

CDR3 nucleotides: TGTGCCAGCAGCTTGTCCGAGAACACTGAAGCTTTCTTT. Translation gives CASSLSENTEAFF. J is TRBJ1-1 and V is TRBV7-2; D not resolved. This CDR3 is 13 amino acids long. CDR1 and CDR2 (germline): SGHTA, FQGNSA. With 3 bases removed from V and 1 base from J, the gap between germline ends came to 6 bases.

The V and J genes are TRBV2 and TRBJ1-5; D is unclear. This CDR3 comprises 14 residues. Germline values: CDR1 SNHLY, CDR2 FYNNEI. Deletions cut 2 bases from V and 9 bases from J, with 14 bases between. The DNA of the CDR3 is TGTGCCAGCAGTGAAAGGTGGGATGGTACGCCCCAGCATTTT. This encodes CASSERWDGTPQHF.

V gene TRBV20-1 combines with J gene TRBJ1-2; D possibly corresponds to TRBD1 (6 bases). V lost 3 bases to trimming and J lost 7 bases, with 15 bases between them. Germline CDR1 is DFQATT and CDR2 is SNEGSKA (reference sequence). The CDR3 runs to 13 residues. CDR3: CSARVGGAGGYTF. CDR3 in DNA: TGCAGTGCTAGGGTGGGGGGCGCAGGTGGCTACACCTTC.

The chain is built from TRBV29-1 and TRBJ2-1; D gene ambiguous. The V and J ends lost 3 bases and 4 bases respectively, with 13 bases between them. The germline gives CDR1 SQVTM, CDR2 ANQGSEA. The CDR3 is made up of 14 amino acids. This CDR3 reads CSVEGWDSYNEQFF. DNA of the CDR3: TGCAGCGTTGAGGGATGGGATTCTTACAATGAGCAGTTCTTC.

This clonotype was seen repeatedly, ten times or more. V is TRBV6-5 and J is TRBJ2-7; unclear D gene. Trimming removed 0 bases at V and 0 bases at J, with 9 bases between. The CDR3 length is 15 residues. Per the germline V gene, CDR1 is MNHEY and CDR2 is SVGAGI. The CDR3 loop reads CASSYSNPSSYEQYF. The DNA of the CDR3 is TGTGCCAGCAGTTACTCGAATCCCAGCTCCTACGAGCAGTACTTC.

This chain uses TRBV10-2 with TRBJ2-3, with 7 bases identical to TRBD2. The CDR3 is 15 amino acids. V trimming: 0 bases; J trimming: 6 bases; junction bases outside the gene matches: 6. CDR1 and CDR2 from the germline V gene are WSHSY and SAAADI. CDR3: CASSESLSGMDTQYF. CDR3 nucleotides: TGCGCCAGCAGTGAGTCTCTCAGCGGGATGGATACGCAGTATTTT.

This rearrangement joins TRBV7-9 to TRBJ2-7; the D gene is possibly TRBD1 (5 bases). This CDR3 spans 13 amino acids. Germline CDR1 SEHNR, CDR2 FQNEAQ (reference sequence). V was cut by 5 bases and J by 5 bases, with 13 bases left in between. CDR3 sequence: CASSPTQGDEQYF. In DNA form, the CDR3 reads TGTGCCAGCAGCCCAACCCAGGGCGACGAGCAGTACTTC. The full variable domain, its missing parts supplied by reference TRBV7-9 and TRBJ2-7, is DTGVSQNPRHKITKRGQNVTFRCDPISEHNRLYWYRQTLGQGPEFLTYFQNEAQLEKSRLLSDRFSAERPKGSFSTLEIQRTEQGDSAMYLCASSPTQGDEQYFGPGTRLTVT.

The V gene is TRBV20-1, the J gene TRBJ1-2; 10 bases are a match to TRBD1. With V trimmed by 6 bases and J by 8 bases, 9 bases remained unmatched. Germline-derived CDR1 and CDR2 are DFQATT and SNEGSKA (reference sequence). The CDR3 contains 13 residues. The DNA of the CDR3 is TGCAGTGCCCCAAGGGACAGGGGATACGGCTACACCTTC. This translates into CSAPRDRGYGYTF.

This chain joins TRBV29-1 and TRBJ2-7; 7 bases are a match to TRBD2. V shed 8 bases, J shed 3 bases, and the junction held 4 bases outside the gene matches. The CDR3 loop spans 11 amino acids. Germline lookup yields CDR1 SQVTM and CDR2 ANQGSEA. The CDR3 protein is CSWEGIYEQYF. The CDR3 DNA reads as TGCAGCTGGGAGGGGATCTACGAGCAGTACTTC.

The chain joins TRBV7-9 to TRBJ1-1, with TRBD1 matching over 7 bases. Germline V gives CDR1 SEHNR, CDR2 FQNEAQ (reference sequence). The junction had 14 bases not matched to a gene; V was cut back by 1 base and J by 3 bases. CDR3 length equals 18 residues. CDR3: CASSLEWGQIGGYTEAFF. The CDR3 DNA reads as TGTGCCAGCAGCTTAGAGTGGGGACAGATTGGCGGGTACACTGAAGCTTTCTTT.

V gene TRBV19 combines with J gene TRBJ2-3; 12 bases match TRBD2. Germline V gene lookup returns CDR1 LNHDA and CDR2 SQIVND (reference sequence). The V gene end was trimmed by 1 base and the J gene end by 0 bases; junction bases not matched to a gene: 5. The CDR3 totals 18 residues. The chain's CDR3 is CASSIVLAGGPSTDTQYF. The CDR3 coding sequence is TGTGCCAGTAGTATAGTCCTAGCGGGGGGGCCTAGCACAGATACGCAGTATTTT.

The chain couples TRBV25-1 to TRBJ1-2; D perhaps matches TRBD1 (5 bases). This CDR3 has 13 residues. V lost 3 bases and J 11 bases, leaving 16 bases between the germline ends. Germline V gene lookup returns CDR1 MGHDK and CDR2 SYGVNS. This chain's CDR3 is CASSDSGGRKYTF. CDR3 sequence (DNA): TGTGCCAGCAGTGATTCTGGGGGACGTAAATACACCTTC.

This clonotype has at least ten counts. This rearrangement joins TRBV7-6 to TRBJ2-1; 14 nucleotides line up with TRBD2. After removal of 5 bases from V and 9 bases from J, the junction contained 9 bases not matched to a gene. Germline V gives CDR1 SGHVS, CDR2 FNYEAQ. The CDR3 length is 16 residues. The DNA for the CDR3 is TGTGCCAGCAGCCTTATGGGACTAGCGGGAGAGAGTGAGCAGTTCTTC. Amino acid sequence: CASSLMGLAGESEQFF.

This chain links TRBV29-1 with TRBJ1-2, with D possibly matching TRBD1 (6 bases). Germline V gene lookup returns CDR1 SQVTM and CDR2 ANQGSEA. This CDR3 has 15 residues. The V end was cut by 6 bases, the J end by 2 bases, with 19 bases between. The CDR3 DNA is TGCAGCGTGGTGGACAGTTCATTCCTCAACTATGGCTACACCTTC. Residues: CSVVDSSFLNYGYTF. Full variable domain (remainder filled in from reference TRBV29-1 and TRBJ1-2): SAVISQKPSRDICQRGTSLTIQCQVDSQVTMMFWYRQQPGQSLTLIATANQGSEATYESGFVIDKFPISRPNLTFSTLTVSNMSPEDSSIYLCSVVDSSFLNYGYTFGSGTRLTVV.

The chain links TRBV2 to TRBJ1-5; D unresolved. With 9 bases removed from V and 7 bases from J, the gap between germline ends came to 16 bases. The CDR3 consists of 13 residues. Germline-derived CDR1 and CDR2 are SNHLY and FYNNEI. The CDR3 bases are TGTGCCAGTTCCGCGGGCCAGGAGCAGCCCCAGCATTTT. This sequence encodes CASSAGQEQPQHF.

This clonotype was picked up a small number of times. The CDR3 spells CATSRVGNSPLHF. CDR3 nucleotide sequence: TGTGCCACCAGCAGAGTTGGTAATTCACCCCTCCACTTT. J is TRBJ1-6 and V is TRBV15; D is unresolved. CDR1 and CDR2 (germline): LNHNV, YYDKDF (reference sequence). The CDR3 has 13 amino acids. The V end lost 1 base, the J end lost 6 bases, and 4 bases lay between the germline ends.

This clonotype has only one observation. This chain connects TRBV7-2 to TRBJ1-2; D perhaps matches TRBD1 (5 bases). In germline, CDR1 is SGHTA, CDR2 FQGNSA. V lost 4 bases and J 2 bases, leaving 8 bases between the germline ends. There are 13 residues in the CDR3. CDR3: CASSSGRNYGYTF. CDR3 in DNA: TGTGCCAGCAGCTCGGGACGGAACTATGGCTACACCTTC.

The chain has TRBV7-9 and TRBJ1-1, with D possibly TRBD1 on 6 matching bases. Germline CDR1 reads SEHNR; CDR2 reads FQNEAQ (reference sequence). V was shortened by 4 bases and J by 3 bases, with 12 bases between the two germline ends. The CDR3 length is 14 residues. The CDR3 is CASSSQGSDTEAFF. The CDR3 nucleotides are TGTGCCAGCAGCTCACAGGGAAGCGACACTGAAGCTTTCTTT.

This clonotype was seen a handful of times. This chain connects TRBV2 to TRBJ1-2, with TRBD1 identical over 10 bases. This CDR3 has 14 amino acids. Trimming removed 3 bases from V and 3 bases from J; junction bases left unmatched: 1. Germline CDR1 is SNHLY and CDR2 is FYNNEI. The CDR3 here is CASSEGQGYYGYTF. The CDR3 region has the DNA TGTGCCAGCAGTGAGGGACAGGGGTACTATGGCTACACCTTC.

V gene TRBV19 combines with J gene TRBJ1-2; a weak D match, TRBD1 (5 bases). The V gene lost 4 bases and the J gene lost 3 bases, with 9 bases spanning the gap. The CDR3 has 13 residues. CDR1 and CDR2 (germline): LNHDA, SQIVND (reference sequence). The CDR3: CASSRQGYYGYTF. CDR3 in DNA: TGTGCCAGTAGTAGGCAGGGCTACTATGGCTACACCTTC.

The CDR3 region has the DNA TGTGCCAGCGAGAATCCGGGACTCCCGTACGAGCAGTACTTC. Its translation: CASENPGLPYEQYF. The chain couples TRBV10-3 to TRBJ2-7; D possibly corresponds to TRBD2 (6 bases). From germline, CDR1 is ENHRY and CDR2 SYGVKD. The V end was cut by 10 bases, the J end by 4 bases, with 20 bases between. This CDR3 has 14 residues.